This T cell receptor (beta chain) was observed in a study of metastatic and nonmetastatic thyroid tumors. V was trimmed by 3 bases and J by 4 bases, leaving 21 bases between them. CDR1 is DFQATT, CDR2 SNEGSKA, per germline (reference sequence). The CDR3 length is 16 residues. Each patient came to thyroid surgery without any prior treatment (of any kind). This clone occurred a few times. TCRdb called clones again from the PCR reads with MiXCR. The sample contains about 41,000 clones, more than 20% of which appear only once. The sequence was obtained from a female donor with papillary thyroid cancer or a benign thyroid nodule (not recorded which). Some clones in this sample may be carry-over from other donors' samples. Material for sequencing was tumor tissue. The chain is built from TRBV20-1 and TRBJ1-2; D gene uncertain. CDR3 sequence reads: CSASTPHTTTFYGYTF. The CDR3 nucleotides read TGCAGTGCTAGTACTCCACATACCACAACCTTCTATGGCTACACCTTC.